Listed below are T cell receptor beta chains from one sample, sequenced in a study of blood T cell repertoires in COVID-19. The data were produced by immunoSEQ multiplex PCR, yet TCRdb's version contains in-frame clones alone and is incomplete. The repertoire includes 200,000 to 300,000 clones, about 90% of them detected once, and 3% to 4% sits in the top ten. Material: peripheral blood. Receptors originate from a woman aged 35 to 49 with acute or convalescent COVID-19. The CDR3 runs from the conserved cysteine through the conserved F or W. Each record gives: V gene, clone size, D gene, J gene, CDR3 protein, CDR3 DNA. D genes are given only for firm matches. Rows may omit the clone size; those that give it use once, few, many or a size class.

v_gene: TRBV7-2; abundance: -; d_gene: -; j_gene: TRBJ2-3; CDR3aa: CASSFGQVPDTQYF; CDR3nt: TGTGCCAGCAGCTTCGGTCAGGTCCCAGATACGCAGTATTTT
v_gene: TRBV3-1/TRBV3-2; abundance: -; d_gene: TRBD2; j_gene: TRBJ2-1; CDR3aa: CASSRHAGGPVNEQFF; CDR3nt: TGTGCCAGCAGCCGACATGCGGGGGGGCCCGTCAATGAGCAGTTCTTC
v_gene: TRBV11-2; abundance: -; d_gene: TRBD2; j_gene: TRBJ2-3; CDR3aa: CASSLDGGAGRTQYF; CDR3nt: TGTGCCAGCAGCTTAGACGGGGGGGCCGGACGTACGCAGTATTTT
v_gene: TRBV7-8; abundance: -; d_gene: -; j_gene: TRBJ2-1; CDR3aa: CASSLAPGGLDNEQFF; CDR3nt: TGTGCCAGCAGCTTAGCGCCGGGGGGCCTCGACAATGAGCAGTTCTTC
v_gene: TRBV10-3; abundance: -; d_gene: -; j_gene: TRBJ2-2; CDR3aa: CAISGTGTSNTGELFF; CDR3nt: TGTGCCATCAGTGGCACCGGGACATCGAACACCGGGGAGCTGTTTTTT
v_gene: TRBV10-2; abundance: -; d_gene: TRBD1; j_gene: TRBJ1-1; CDR3aa: CASSDGTGVRQAFF; CDR3nt: TGCGCCAGCAGTGACGGGACAGGGGTGCGTCAAGCTTTCTTT
v_gene: TRBV6-5; abundance: -; d_gene: TRBD1; j_gene: TRBJ1-2; CDR3aa: CASSRTGDDGYTF; CDR3nt: TGTGCCAGCAGCCGTACAGGGGATGATGGCTACACCTTC
v_gene: TRBV7-8; abundance: -; d_gene: -; j_gene: TRBJ1-2; CDR3aa: CASSLTSGVDGYTF; CDR3nt: TGTGCCAGCAGCTTAACATCGGGGGTCGATGGCTACACCTTC
v_gene: TRBV2; abundance: -; d_gene: -; j_gene: TRBJ1-3; CDR3aa: CASSVGGSGNTIYF; CDR3nt: TGTGCCAGCAGTGTAGGAGGGTCTGGAAACACCATATATTTT
v_gene: TRBV4-2; abundance: -; d_gene: TRBD2; j_gene: TRBJ2-5; CDR3aa: CASSQDWIGRGVPQETQYF; CDR3nt: TGTGCCAGCAGCCAAGATTGGATAGGGCGGGGGGTTCCACAAGAGACCCAGTACTTC
v_gene: TRBV29-1; abundance: -; d_gene: -; j_gene: TRBJ1-1; CDR3aa: CSVDWLGHPTNTEAFF; CDR3nt: TGCAGCGTTGATTGGCTGGGACACCCCACGAACACTGAAGCTTTCTTT
v_gene: TRBV10-3; abundance: -; d_gene: -; j_gene: TRBJ1-2; CDR3aa: CAISDSPYGYTF; CDR3nt: TGTGCCATCTCAGACAGTCCCTATGGCTACACCTTC
v_gene: TRBV9; abundance: -; d_gene: -; j_gene: TRBJ1-6; CDR3aa: CASSPQGGTNSPLHF; CDR3nt: TGTGCCAGCAGCCCTCAGGGAGGGACTAATTCACCCCTCCACTTT
v_gene: TRBV2; abundance: -; d_gene: -; j_gene: TRBJ2-6; CDR3aa: CASSGGQGTGANVLTF; CDR3nt: TGTGCCAGCAGTGGGGGCCAGGGTACTGGGGCCAACGTCCTGACTTTC
v_gene: TRBV19; abundance: -; d_gene: TRBD1; j_gene: TRBJ1-2; CDR3aa: CASSRQGPYGYTF; CDR3nt: TGTGCCAGTAGTAGACAGGGGCCCTATGGCTACACCTTC
v_gene: TRBV6-5; abundance: -; d_gene: TRBD1; j_gene: TRBJ1-6; CDR3aa: CASSTRQGGHSPLHF; CDR3nt: TGTGCCAGCAGTACCCGACAGGGTGGGCATTCACCCCTCCACTTT
v_gene: TRBV30; abundance: -; d_gene: -; j_gene: TRBJ1-3; CDR3aa: CAWNGLSGNTIYF; CDR3nt: TGTGCCTGGAATGGACTCTCTGGAAACACCATATATTTT
v_gene: TRBV3-1/TRBV3-2; abundance: -; d_gene: -; j_gene: TRBJ2-3; CDR3aa: CASSQNFINTDTQYF; CDR3nt: TGTGCCAGCAGCCAAAACTTCATAAACACAGATACGCAGTATTTT
v_gene: TRBV3-1/TRBV3-2; abundance: -; d_gene: -; j_gene: TRBJ1-4; CDR3aa: CASSLRTSNEKLFF; CDR3nt: TGTGCCAGCAGCCTAAGGACTTCTAATGAAAAACTGTTTTTT
v_gene: TRBV6-5; abundance: -; d_gene: -; j_gene: TRBJ2-1; CDR3aa: CASSRFNEQFF; CDR3nt: TGTGCCAGCAGCCGTTTCAATGAGCAGTTCTTC
v_gene: TRBV7-2; abundance: -; d_gene: TRBD1; j_gene: TRBJ1-3; CDR3aa: CASSTRTGSRGNTIYF; CDR3nt: TGTGCCAGCAGCACGCGGACAGGGAGCCGTGGAAACACCATATATTTT
v_gene: TRBV25-1; abundance: -; d_gene: TRBD1; j_gene: TRBJ2-3; CDR3aa: CASSKDRVREDTQYF; CDR3nt: TGTGCCAGCAGCAAGGACAGGGTTAGGGAAGATACGCAGTATTTT
v_gene: TRBV3-1/TRBV3-2; abundance: few; d_gene: -; j_gene: TRBJ1-2; CDR3aa: CASSQIAQLVTF; CDR3nt: TGTGCCAGCAGCCAAATCGCCCAACTCGTCACCTTC
v_gene: TRBV5-4; abundance: -; d_gene: TRBD1; j_gene: TRBJ1-1; CDR3aa: CASSLVGGLQAFF; CDR3nt: TGTGCCAGCAGCTTGGTAGGGGGCCTTCAAGCTTTCTTT
v_gene: TRBV11-2; abundance: -; d_gene: -; j_gene: TRBJ2-2; CDR3aa: CASSLMGRNTGELFF; CDR3nt: TGTGCCAGCAGCTTGATGGGGAGGAACACCGGGGAGCTGTTTTTT
v_gene: TRBV9; abundance: -; d_gene: TRBD2; j_gene: TRBJ2-3; CDR3aa: CASSPPLGGGRDTQYF; CDR3nt: TGTGCCAGCAGCCCCCCCCTTGGGGGGGGACGGGATACGCAGTATTTT
v_gene: TRBV27; abundance: -; d_gene: -; j_gene: TRBJ1-2; CDR3aa: CASSPTTRNYGYTF; CDR3nt: TGTGCCAGCAGCCCAACGACGAGGAACTATGGCTACACCTTC
v_gene: TRBV10-2; abundance: -; d_gene: -; j_gene: TRBJ1-6; CDR3aa: CASIETGRYNSPLHF; CDR3nt: TGCGCCAGCATAGAGACAGGTCGTTATAATTCACCCCTCCACTTT
v_gene: TRBV5-1; abundance: -; d_gene: -; j_gene: TRBJ1-2; CDR3aa: CASSRDINGYTF; CDR3nt: TGCGCCAGCAGCCGGGACATCAATGGCTACACCTTC
v_gene: TRBV19; abundance: -; d_gene: -; j_gene: TRBJ1-5; CDR3aa: CASTPGGAGSNQPQHF; CDR3nt: TGTGCCAGTACCCCTGGGGGGGCGGGTAGCAATCAGCCCCAGCATTTT
v_gene: TRBV19; abundance: -; d_gene: -; j_gene: TRBJ1-6; CDR3aa: CASSPVTPYNSPLHF; CDR3nt: TGTGCCAGTAGCCCGGTTACGCCGTATAATTCACCCCTCCACTTT
v_gene: TRBV4-1; abundance: -; d_gene: -; j_gene: TRBJ2-3; CDR3aa: CASSPPGLPDTQYF; CDR3nt: TGCGCCAGCAGCCCACCGGGACTTCCAGATACGCAGTATTTT
v_gene: TRBV7-9; abundance: few; d_gene: -; j_gene: TRBJ1-5; CDR3aa: CASTGVGNQPQHF; CDR3nt: TGTGCCAGCACAGGGGTTGGCAATCAGCCCCAGCATTTT
v_gene: TRBV6-4; abundance: -; d_gene: -; j_gene: TRBJ2-5; CDR3aa: CASSDPCRGTSGETQYF; CDR3nt: TGTGCCAGCAGTGACCCTTGTCGGGGTACTAGTGGAGAGACCCAGTACTTC
v_gene: TRBV6-2/TRBV6-3; abundance: -; d_gene: -; j_gene: TRBJ2-2; CDR3aa: CASSYHSQGGGELFF; CDR3nt: TGTGCCAGCAGTTATCATAGTCAGGGCGGCGGGGAGCTGTTTTTT
v_gene: TRBV7-9; abundance: -; d_gene: -; j_gene: TRBJ1-2; CDR3aa: CASSLTGHGYTF; CDR3nt: TGTGCCAGCAGCCTCACAGGGCATGGCTACACCTTC
v_gene: TRBV6-5; abundance: -; d_gene: TRBD1; j_gene: TRBJ1-1; CDR3aa: CASSRTGQGTEAFF; CDR3nt: TGTGCCAGCAGTCGGACAGGGCAGGGCACTGAAGCTTTCTTT
v_gene: TRBV5-1; abundance: once; d_gene: -; j_gene: TRBJ1-1; CDR3aa: CASSRQGPEAFF; CDR3nt: TGCGCCAGCAGCAGGCAGGGGCCTGAAGCTTTCTTT
v_gene: TRBV12-3/TRBV12-4; abundance: -; d_gene: -; j_gene: TRBJ1-2; CDR3aa: CATLDSTYGYTF; CDR3nt: TGTGCCACCCTGGACAGCACCTATGGCTACACCTTC
v_gene: TRBV2; abundance: -; d_gene: -; j_gene: TRBJ1-5; CDR3aa: CASSTRVFSNQPQHF; CDR3nt: TGTGCCAGCTCCACCAGGGTTTTCAGCAATCAGCCCCAGCATTTT
v_gene: TRBV7-9; abundance: -; d_gene: -; j_gene: TRBJ1-1; CDR3aa: CASSSPRGTLNTEAFF; CDR3nt: TGTGCCAGCAGCTCCCCCCGGGGTACCTTGAACACTGAAGCTTTCTTT
v_gene: TRBV30; abundance: -; d_gene: -; j_gene: TRBJ1-2; CDR3aa: CAWSVSGYGYGYTF; CDR3nt: TGTGCCTGGAGTGTTTCAGGGTACGGCTATGGCTACACCTTC
v_gene: TRBV5-1; abundance: -; d_gene: -; j_gene: TRBJ1-6; CDR3aa: CASTWGVGSEGSPLHF; CDR3nt: TGCGCCAGCACCTGGGGCGTGGGGTCAGAAGGGTCACCCCTCCACTTT
v_gene: TRBV9; abundance: -; d_gene: -; j_gene: TRBJ1-1; CDR3aa: CASSVEGVGTEAFF; CDR3nt: TGTGCCAGCAGCGTAGAAGGGGTAGGCACTGAAGCTTTCTTT
v_gene: TRBV18; abundance: few; d_gene: TRBD1; j_gene: TRBJ1-3; CDR3aa: CASSPGQVSGNTIYF; CDR3nt: TGTGCCAGCTCACCGGGACAGGTCTCTGGAAACACCATATATTTT
v_gene: TRBV18; abundance: -; d_gene: -; j_gene: TRBJ1-1; CDR3aa: CASSAVGTNEAFF; CDR3nt: TGTGCCAGCTCCGCGGTGGGGACAAATGAAGCTTTCTTT
v_gene: TRBV7-9; abundance: -; d_gene: -; j_gene: TRBJ1-1; CDR3aa: CASSLAPEAFF; CDR3nt: TGTGCCAGCAGCTTGGCCCCTGAAGCTTTCTTT
v_gene: TRBV5-8; abundance: -; d_gene: -; j_gene: TRBJ1-1; CDR3aa: CASSLLKQTTEAFF; CDR3nt: TGTGCCAGCAGCTTGCTTAAACAGACCACTGAAGCTTTCTTT
v_gene: TRBV7-9; abundance: -; d_gene: -; j_gene: TRBJ1-6; CDR3aa: CASSAGSDNSPLHF; CDR3nt: TGTGCCAGCAGCGCAGGGTCTGATAATTCACCCCTCCACTTT
v_gene: TRBV6-5; abundance: -; d_gene: -; j_gene: TRBJ2-1; CDR3aa: CASSYAGRAREQFF; CDR3nt: TGTGCCAGCAGTTACGCGGGTCGAGCGCGTGAGCAGTTCTTC
v_gene: TRBV30; abundance: once; d_gene: -; j_gene: TRBJ1-3; CDR3aa: CAWSAQGPDSGNTIYF; CDR3nt: TGTGCCTGGAGCGCACAGGGCCCAGATTCTGGAAACACCATATATTTT
v_gene: TRBV4-1; abundance: -; d_gene: -; j_gene: TRBJ1-1; CDR3aa: CASSQEPGASNTEAFF; CDR3nt: TGCGCCAGCAGCCAAGAGCCCGGTGCATCGAACACTGAAGCTTTCTTT
v_gene: TRBV10-1; abundance: -; d_gene: -; j_gene: TRBJ2-2; CDR3aa: CASSSTGLNGELFF; CDR3nt: TGCGCCAGCAGTTCTACAGGGTTGAACGGGGAGCTGTTTTTT
v_gene: TRBV18; abundance: -; d_gene: TRBD1; j_gene: TRBJ1-2; CDR3aa: CASSLSQGSEGGYTF; CDR3nt: TGTGCCAGCTCACTTTCACAGGGGAGCGAAGGTGGCTACACCTTC
v_gene: TRBV19; abundance: -; d_gene: TRBD1; j_gene: TRBJ1-5; CDR3aa: CASSVQDRGIQPQHF; CDR3nt: TGTGCCAGTAGTGTGCAGGACAGGGGGATTCAGCCCCAGCATTTT
v_gene: TRBV11-2; abundance: -; d_gene: TRBD1; j_gene: TRBJ1-2; CDR3aa: CASSAAGSDRTHGYTF; CDR3nt: TGTGCCAGCAGCGCTGCCGGATCGGACAGGACCCATGGCTACACCTTC
v_gene: TRBV9; abundance: -; d_gene: -; j_gene: TRBJ1-2; CDR3aa: CASRSVYGYTF; CDR3nt: TGTGCCAGCCGGTCCGTTTATGGCTACACCTTC
v_gene: TRBV5-1; abundance: -; d_gene: -; j_gene: TRBJ1-1; CDR3aa: CASSRTRNTEAFF; CDR3nt: TGCGCCAGCAGTCGAACAAGGAACACTGAAGCTTTCTTT
v_gene: TRBV19; abundance: -; d_gene: TRBD2; j_gene: TRBJ2-3; CDR3aa: CASRTSGGATDTQYF; CDR3nt: TGTGCCTCTAGGACTAGCGGGGGGGCAACAGATACGCAGTATTTT
v_gene: TRBV14; abundance: -; d_gene: -; j_gene: TRBJ1-4; CDR3aa: CASSPGLFQEKLFF; CDR3nt: TGTGCCAGCAGCCCGGGACTTTTTCAAGAAAAACTGTTTTTT